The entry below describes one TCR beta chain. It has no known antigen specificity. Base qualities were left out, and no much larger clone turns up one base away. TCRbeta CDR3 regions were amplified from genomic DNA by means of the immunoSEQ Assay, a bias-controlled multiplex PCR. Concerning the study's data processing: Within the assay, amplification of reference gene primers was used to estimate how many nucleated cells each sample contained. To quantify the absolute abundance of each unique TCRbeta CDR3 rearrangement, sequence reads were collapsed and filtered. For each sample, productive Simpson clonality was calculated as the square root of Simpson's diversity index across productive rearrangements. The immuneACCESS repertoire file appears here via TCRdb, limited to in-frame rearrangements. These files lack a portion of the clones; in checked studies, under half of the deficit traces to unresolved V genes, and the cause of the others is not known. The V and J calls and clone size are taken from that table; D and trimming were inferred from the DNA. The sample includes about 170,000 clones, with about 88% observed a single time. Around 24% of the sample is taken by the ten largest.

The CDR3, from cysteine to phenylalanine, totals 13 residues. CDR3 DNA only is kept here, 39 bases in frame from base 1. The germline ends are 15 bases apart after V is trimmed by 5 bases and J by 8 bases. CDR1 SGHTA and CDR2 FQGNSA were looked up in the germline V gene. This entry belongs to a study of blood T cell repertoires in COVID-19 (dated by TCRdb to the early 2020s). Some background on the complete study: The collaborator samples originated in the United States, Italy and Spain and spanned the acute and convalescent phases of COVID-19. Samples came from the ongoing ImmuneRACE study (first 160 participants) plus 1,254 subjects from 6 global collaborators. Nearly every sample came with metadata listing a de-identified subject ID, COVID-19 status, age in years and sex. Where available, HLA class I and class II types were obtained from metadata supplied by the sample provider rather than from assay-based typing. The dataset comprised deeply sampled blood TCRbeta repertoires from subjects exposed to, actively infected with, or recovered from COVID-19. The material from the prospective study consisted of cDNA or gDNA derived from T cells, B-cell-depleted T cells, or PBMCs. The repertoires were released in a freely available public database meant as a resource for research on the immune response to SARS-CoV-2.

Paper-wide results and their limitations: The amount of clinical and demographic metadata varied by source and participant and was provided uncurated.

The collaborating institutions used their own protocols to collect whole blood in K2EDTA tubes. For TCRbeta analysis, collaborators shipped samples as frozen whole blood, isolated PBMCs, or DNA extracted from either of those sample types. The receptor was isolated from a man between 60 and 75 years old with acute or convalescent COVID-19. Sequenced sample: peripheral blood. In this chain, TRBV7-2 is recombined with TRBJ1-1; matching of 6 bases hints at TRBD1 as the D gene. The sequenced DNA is TGTGCCAGCAGCACACCCGGACAGCAAGAAGCTTTCTTT. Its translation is CASSTPGQQEAFF.